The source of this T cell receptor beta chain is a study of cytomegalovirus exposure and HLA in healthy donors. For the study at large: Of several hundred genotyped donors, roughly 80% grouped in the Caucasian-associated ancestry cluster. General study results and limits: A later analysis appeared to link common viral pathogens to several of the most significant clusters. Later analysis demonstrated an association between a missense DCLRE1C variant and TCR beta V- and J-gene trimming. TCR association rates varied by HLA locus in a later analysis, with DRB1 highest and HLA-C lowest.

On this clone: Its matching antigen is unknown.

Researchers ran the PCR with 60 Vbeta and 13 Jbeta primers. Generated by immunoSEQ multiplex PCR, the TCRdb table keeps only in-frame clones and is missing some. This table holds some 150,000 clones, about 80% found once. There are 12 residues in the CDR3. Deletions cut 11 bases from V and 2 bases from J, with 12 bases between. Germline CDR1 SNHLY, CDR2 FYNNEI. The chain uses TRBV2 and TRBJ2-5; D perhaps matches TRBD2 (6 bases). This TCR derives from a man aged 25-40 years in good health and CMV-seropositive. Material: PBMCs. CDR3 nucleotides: TGTGCCGGAGGGACGGAGCAAGAGACCCAGTACTTC. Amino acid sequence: CAGGTEQETQYF.